This TCR beta chain was obtained from a study of identical twins. Study-wide results and caveats: Twin-shared out-of-frame alpha sequences showed excess low generation probability. Carriage of fewer insertions was seen in abundant cord blood beta clonotypes, whereas memory repertoires showed none.

In its sample, this clonotype was seen a few times. The antigen is unknown. V lost 6 bases and J lost 0, with 9 bases in between. CDR3 length: 14 amino acids. Germline loops: CDR1 KGHDR, CDR2 SFDVKD. A template switching step contributed a universal primer site, while unique molecular identifiers were present in the cDNA. TCRdb re-called the 5' RACE reads through MiXCR, storing one row per CDR3 protein. The table records approximately 530,000 distinct CDR3 sequences, approximately 20% of them present only once. This same sample was also part of a study on yellow fever vaccine responses in identical twins. That source reports: On the reported evidence, twins' vaccine T cell responses seemed partly convergent and partly personalized.

The sequencing sample was made of CD4+ T cells sorted from blood. The receptor was isolated from a woman between 18 and 29 years old in good health. V gene TRBV24-1 combines with J gene TRBJ2-3; D might be TRBD2 (5 bases). CDR3 DNA: TGTGCCACCAGTATCGAGGGAAGCACAGATACGCAGTATTTT. Protein sequence: CATSIEGSTDTQYF.